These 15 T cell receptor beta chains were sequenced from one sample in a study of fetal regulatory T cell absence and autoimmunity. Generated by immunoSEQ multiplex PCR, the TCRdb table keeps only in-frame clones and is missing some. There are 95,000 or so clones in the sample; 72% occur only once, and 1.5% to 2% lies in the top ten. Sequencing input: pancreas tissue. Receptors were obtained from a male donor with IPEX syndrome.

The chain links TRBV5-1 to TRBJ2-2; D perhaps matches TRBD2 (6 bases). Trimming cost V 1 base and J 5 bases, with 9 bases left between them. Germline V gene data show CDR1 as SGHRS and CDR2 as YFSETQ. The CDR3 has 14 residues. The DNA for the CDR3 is TGCGCCAGCAGCTTGAAACTAGCTACCGGGGAGCTGTTTTTT. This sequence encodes CASSLKLATGELFF.

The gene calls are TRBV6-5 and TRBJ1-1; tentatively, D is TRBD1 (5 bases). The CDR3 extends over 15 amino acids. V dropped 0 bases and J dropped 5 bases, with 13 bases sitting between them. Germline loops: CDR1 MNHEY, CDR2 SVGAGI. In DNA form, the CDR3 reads TGTGCCAGCAGTTACTCAGCAGGGACTGGGACTGAAGCTTTCTTT. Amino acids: CASSYSAGTGTEAFF.

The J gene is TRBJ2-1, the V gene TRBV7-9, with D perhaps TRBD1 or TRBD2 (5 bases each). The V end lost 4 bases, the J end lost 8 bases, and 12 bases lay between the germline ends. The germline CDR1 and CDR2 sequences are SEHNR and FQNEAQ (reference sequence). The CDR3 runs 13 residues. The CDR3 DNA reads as TGTGCCAGCAGCTCTGAGGGGCCGGATGAGCAGTTCTTC. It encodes CASSSEGPDEQFF.

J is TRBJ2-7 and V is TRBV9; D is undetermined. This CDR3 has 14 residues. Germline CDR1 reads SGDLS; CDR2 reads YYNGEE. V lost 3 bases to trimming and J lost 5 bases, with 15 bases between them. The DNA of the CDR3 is TGTGCCAGCAGCGCCCCGCTCGCGCCCCACGAGCAGTACTTC. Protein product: CASSAPLAPHEQYF.

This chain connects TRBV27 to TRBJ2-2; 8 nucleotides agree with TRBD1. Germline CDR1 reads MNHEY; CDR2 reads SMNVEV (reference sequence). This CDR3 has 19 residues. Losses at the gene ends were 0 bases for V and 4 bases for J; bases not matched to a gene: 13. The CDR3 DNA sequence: TGTGCCAGCAGTTTATCGGATCTCCGGGACAGGTTGTGCACCGGGGAGCTGTTTTTT. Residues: CASSLSDLRDRLCTGELFF.

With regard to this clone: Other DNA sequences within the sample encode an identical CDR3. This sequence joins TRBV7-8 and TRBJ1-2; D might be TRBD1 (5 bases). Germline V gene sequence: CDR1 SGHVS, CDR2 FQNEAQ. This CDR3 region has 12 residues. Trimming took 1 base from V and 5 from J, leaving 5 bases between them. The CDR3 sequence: CASSLGQYGYTF. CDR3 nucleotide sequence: TGTGCCAGCAGCTTAGGACAGTATGGCTACACCTTC.

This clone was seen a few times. The chain's CDR3 is CASSLSQDSSYGYTF. CDR3 nucleotide sequence: TGTGCCAGCAGTTTATCTCAGGACAGTTCCTATGGCTACACCTTC. This chain connects TRBV27 to TRBJ1-2; D is possibly TRBD1 (6 bases). Germline assignment: CDR1 MNHEY and CDR2 SMNVEV (reference sequence). This CDR3 has 15 residues. Trimming cost V 0 bases and J 4 bases, with 12 bases left between them.

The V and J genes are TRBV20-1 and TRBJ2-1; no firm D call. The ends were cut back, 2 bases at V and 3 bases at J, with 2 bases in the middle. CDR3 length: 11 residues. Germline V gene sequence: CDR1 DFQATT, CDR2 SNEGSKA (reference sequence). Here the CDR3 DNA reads TGCAGTGCTAGACACTACAATGAGCAGTTCTTC. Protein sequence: CSARHYNEQFF.

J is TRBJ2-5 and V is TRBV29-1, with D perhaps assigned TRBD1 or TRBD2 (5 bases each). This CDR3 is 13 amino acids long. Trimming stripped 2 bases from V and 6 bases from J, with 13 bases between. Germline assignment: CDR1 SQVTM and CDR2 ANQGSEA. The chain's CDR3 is CSVESFGGKTQYF. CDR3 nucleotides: TGCAGCGTTGAAAGTTTTGGGGGTAAGACCCAGTACTTC.

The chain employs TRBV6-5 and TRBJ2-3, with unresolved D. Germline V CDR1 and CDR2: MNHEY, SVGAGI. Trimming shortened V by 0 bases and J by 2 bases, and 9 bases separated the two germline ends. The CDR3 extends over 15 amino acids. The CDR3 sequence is CASSYSRRHTDTQYF. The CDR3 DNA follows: TGTGCCAGCAGTTACTCTCGGCGTCACACAGATACGCAGTATTTT.

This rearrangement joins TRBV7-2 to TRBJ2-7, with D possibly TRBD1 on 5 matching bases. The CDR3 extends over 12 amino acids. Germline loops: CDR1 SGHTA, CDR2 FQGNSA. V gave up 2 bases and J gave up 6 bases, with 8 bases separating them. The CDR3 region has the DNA TGTGCCAGCAGCTTACGAAGGGGCGAGCAGTACTTC. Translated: CASSLRRGEQYF.

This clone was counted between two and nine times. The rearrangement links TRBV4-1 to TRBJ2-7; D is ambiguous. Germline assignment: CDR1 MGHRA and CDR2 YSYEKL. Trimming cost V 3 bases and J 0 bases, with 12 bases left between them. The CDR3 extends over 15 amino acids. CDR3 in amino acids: CASSHTIHSSYEQYF. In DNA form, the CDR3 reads TGCGCCAGCAGCCACACTATACATAGCTCCTACGAGCAGTACTTC.

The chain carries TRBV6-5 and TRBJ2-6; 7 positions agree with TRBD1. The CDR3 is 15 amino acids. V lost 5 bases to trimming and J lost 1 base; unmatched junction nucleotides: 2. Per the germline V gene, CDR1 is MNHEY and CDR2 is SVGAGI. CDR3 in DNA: TGTGCCAGCAGTCAGGACAGGTCTGGGGCCAACGTCCTGACTTTC. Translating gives CASSQDRSGANVLTF.

The CDR3 region is CASSPQKNSYEQYF. The CDR3 DNA reads as TGTGCCAGCTCACCACAAAAAAACTCCTACGAGCAGTACTTC. The chain recombines TRBV18 with TRBJ2-7; D ambiguous. Germline lookup yields CDR1 KGHSH and CDR2 LQKENI. This CDR3 region has 14 residues. V lost 1 base to trimming and J lost 0 bases, with 7 bases between them.

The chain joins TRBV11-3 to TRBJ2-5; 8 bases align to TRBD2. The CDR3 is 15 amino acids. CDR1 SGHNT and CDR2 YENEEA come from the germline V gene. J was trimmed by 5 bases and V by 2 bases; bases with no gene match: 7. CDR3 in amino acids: CASSLTAGEGETQYF. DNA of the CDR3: TGTGCCAGCAGCTTAACAGCGGGGGAGGGGGAGACCCAGTACTTC.